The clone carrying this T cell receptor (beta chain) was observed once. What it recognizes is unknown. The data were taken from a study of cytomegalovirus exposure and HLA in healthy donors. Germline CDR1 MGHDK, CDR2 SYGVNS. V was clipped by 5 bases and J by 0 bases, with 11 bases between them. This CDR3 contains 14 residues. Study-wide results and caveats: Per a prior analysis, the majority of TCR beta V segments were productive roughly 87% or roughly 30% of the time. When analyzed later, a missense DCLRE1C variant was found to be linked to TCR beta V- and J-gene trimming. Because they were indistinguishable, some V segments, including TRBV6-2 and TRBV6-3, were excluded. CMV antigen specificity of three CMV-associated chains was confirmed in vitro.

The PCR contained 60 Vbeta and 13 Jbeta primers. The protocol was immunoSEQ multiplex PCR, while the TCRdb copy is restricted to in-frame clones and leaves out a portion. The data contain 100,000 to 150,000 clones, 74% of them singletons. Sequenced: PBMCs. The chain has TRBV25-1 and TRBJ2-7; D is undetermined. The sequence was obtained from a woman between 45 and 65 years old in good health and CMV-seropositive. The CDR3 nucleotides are TGTGCCAGCAGTCCACTCCCTAACTCCTACGAGCAGTACTTC. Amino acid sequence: CASSPLPNSYEQYF.